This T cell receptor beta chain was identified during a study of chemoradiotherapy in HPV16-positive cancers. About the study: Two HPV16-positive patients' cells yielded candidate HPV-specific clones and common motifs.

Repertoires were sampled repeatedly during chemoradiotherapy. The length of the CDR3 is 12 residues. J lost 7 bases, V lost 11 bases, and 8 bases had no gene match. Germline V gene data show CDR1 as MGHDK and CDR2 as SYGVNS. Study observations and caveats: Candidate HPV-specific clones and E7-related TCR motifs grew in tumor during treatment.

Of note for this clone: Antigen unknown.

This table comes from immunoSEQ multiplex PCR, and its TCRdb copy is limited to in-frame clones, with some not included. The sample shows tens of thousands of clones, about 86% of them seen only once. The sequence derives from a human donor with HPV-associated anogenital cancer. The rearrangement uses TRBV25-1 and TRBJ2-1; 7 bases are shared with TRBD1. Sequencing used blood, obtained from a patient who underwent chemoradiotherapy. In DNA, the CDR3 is TGTGCCGGGTCCGACAGGGCTAATGAGCAGTTCTTC. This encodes CAGSDRANEQFF.